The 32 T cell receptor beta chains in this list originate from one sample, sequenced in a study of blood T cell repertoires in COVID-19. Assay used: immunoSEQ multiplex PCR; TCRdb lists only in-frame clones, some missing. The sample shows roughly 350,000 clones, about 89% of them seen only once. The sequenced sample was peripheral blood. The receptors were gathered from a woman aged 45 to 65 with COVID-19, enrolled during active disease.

The chain's CDR3 is CASSSYTGTDYGYTF. Written as DNA, the CDR3 is TGTGCCAGCAGCTCCTATACCGGGACAGACTATGGCTACACCTTC. The V gene is TRBV7-8, the J gene TRBJ1-2, with TRBD1 matching over 7 bases. CDR1 is SGHVS and CDR2 is FQNEAQ in the germline V gene. After removal of 4 bases from V and 3 bases from J, the junction contained 8 bases not matched to a gene. The CDR3 runs 15 residues.

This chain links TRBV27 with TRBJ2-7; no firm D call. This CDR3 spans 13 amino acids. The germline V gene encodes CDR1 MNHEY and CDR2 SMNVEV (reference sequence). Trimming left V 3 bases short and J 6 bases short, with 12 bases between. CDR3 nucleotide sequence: TGTGCCAGCAGTTTCGTGATAAACTCCGAGCAGTACTTC. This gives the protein CASSFVINSEQYF.

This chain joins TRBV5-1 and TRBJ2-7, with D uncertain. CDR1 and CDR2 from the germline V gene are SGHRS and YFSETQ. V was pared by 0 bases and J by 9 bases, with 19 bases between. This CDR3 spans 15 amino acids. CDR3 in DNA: TGCGCCAGCAGCTTGGGGTCCTCATCCCCGAACGGGCAGTACTTC. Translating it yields CASSLGSSSPNGQYF.

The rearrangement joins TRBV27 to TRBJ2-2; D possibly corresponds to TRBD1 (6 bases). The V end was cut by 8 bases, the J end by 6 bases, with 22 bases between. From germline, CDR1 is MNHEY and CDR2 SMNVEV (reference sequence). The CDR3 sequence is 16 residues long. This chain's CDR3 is CASLRTREQGSGELFF. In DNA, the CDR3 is TGTGCCAGCCTACGCACGAGAGAACAGGGTTCCGGGGAGCTGTTTTTT.

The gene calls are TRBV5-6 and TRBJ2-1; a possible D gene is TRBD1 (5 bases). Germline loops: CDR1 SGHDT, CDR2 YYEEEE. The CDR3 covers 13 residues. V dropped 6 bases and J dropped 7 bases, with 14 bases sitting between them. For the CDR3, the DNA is TGTGCCAGCACCCGAACCCAGGGTAATGAGCAGTTCTTC. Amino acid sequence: CASTRTQGNEQFF.

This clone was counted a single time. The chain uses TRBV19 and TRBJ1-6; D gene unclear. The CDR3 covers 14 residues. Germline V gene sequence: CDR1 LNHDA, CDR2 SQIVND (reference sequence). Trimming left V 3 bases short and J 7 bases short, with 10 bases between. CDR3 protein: CASSMVNGNSPLHF. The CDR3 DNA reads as TGTGCCAGTAGTATGGTAAACGGGAATTCACCCCTCCACTTT.

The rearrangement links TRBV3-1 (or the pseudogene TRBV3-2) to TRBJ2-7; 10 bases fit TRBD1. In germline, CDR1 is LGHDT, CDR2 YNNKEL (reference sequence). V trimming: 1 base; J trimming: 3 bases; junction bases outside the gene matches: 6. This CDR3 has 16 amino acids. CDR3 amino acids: CASSQGWTGGYYEQYF. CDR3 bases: TGTGCCAGCAGCCAAGGATGGACAGGGGGTTACTACGAGCAGTACTTC.

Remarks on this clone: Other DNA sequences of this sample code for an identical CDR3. The CDR3 sequence is CASSLGQINEKLFF. In nucleotides, the CDR3 is TGCGCCAGCAGCTTGGGGCAGATTAATGAAAAACTGTTTTTT. This sequence joins TRBV5-1 and TRBJ1-4; D uncertain. The V end lost 0 bases, the J end lost 4 bases, and 7 bases lay between the germline ends. CDR1 SGHRS and CDR2 YFSETQ come from the germline V gene. The CDR3 has 14 residues.

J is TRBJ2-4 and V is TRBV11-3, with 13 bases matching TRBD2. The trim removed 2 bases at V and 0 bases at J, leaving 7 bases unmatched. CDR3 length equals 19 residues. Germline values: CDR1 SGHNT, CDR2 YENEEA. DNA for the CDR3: TGTGCCAGCAGCTTATCCGGGGGACTAGCGGGATTAGCCAAAAACATTCAGTACTTC. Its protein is CASSLSGGLAGLAKNIQYF.

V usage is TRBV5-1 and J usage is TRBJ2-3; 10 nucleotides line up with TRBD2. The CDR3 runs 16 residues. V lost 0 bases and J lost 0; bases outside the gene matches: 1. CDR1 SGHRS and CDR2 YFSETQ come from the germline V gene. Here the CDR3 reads CASSLALAGSTDTQYF. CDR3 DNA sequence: TGCGCCAGCAGCTTGGCACTAGCGGGAAGCACAGATACGCAGTATTTT.

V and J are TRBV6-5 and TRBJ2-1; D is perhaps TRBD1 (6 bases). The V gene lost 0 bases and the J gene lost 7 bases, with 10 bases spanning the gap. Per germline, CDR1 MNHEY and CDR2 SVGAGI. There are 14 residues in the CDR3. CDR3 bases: TGTGCCAGCAGTTACTCTAGGGGGTCTAATGAGCAGTTCTTC. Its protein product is CASSYSRGSNEQFF.

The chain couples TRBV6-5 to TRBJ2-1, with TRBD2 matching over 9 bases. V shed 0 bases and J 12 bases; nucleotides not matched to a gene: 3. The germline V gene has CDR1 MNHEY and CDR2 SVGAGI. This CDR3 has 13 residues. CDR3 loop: CASSYSSSGGQFF. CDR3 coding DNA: TGTGCCAGCAGTTACTCGAGTAGCGGGGGGCAGTTCTTC.

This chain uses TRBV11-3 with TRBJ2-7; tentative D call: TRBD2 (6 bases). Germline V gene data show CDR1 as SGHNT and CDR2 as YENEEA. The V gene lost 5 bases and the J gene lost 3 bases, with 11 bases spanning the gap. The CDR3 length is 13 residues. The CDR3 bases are TGTGCCAGCAGCCCGGGACTCTACTACGAGCAGTACTTC. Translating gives CASSPGLYYEQYF.

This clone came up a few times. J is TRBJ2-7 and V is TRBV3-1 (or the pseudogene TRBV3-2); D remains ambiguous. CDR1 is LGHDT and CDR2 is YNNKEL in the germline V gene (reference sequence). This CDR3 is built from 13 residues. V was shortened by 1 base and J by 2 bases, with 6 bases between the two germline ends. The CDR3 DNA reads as TGTGCCAGCAGCCAAGCGGGTCCCTACGAGCAGTACTTC. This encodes CASSQAGPYEQYF.

CDR3 protein: CASSLMGKGFYGYTF. CDR3 coding DNA: TGTGCCAGCAGCTTAATGGGCAAGGGGTTTTATGGCTACACCTTC. The chain joins TRBV7-3 to TRBJ1-2, with D possibly TRBD1 on 5 matching bases. The CDR3 loop spans 15 amino acids. With 1 base removed from V and 5 bases from J, the gap between germline ends came to 14 bases. Per germline, CDR1 SGHTA and CDR2 FQGTGA.

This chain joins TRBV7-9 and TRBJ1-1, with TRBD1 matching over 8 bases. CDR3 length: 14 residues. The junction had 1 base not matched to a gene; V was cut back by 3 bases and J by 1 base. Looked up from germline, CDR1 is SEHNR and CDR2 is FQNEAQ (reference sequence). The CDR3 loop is CASSFGQGNTEAFF. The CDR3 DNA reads TGTGCCAGCAGCTTCGGACAGGGGAACACTGAAGCTTTCTTT.

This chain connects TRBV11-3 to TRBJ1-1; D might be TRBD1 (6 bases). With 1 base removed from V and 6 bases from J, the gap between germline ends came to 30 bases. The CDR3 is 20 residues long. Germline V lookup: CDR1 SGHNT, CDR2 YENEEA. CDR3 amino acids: CASSLVGLSGTRGLVAEAFF. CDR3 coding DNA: TGTGCCAGCAGCTTAGTGGGTCTCTCCGGGACACGGGGTTTGGTCGCTGAAGCTTTCTTT.

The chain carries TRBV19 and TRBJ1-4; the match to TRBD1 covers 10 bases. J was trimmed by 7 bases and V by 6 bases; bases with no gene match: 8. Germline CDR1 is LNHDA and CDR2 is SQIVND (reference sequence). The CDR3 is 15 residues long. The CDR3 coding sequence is TGTGCCAGTAGCAATTTGGGACAGGGGACTGAAAAACTGTTTTTT. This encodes CASSNLGQGTEKLFF.

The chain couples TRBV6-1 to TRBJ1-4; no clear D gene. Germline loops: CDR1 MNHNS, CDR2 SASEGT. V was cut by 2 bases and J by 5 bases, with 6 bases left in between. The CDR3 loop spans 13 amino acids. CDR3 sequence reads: CASSEIVNEKLFF. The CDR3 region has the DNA TGTGCCAGCAGTGAAATCGTAAATGAAAAACTGTTTTTT.

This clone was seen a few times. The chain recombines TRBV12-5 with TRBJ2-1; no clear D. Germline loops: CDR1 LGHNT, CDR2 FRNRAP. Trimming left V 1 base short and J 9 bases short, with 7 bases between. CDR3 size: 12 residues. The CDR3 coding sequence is TGTGCTAGTGGTTTGGGGGCAGGTGAGCAGTTCTTC. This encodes CASGLGAGEQFF. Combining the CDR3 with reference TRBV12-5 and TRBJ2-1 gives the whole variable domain DARVTQTPRHKVTEMGQEVTMRCQPILGHNTVFWYRQTMMQGLELLAYFRNRAPLDDSGMPKDRFSAEMPDATLATLKIQPSEPRDSAVYFCASGLGAGEQFFGPGTRLTVL.

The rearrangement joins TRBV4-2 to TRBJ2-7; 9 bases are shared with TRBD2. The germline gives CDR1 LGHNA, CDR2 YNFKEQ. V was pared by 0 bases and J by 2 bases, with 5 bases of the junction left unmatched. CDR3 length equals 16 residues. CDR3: CASSQDFGGRAYEQYF. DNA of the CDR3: TGTGCCAGCAGCCAAGATTTTGGCGGGAGGGCCTACGAGCAGTACTTC.

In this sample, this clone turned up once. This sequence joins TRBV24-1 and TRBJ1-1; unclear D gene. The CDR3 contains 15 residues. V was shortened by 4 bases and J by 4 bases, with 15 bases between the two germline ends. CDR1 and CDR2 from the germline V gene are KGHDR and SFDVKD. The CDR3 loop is CATSDLRTGGTEAFF. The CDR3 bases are TGTGCCACCAGTGACCTCCGGACGGGAGGCACTGAAGCTTTCTTT.

CDR3 amino acids: CASSPSLGNEQFF. Written as DNA, the CDR3 is TGTGCCAGCAGCCCCTCCCTCGGGAATGAGCAGTTCTTC. The rearrangement joins TRBV9 to TRBJ2-1; no clear D gene. Trimming shortened V by 4 bases and J by 7 bases, and 12 bases separated the two germline ends. The CDR3 length is 13 residues. Germline CDR1 SGDLS, CDR2 YYNGEE.

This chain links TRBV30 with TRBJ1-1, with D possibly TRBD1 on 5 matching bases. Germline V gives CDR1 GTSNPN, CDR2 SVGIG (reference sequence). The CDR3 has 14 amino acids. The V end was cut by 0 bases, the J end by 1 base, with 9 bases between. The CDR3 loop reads CAWSVGVGNTEAFF. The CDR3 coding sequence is TGTGCCTGGAGTGTAGGGGTGGGGAACACTGAAGCTTTCTTT. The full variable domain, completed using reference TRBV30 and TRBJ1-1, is SQTIHQWPATLVQPVGSPLSLECTVEGTSNPNLYWYRQAAGRGLQLLFYSVGIGQISSEVPQNLSASRPQDRQFILSSKKLLLSDSGFYLCAWSVGVGNTEAFFGQGTRLTVV.

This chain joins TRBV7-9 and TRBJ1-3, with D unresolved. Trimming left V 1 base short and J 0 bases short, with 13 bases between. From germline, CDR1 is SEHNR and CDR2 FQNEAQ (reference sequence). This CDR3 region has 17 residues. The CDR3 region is CASSLDRLTLSGNTIYF. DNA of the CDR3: TGTGCCAGCAGCTTAGACAGACTAACCCTCTCTGGAAACACCATATATTTT. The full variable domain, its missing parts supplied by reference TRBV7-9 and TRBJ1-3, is DTGVSQNPRHKITKRGQNVTFRCDPISEHNRLYWYRQTLGQGPEFLTYFQNEAQLEKSRLLSDRFSAERPKGSFSTLEIQRTEQGDSAMYLCASSLDRLTLSGNTIYFGEGSWLTVV.

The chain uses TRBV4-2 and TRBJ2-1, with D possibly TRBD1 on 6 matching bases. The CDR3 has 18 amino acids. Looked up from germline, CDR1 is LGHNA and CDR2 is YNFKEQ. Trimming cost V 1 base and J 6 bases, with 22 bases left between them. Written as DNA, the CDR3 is TGTGCCAGCAGCCAAGGTAGTTTTCAACAGGGTAGAAGCAATGAGCAGTTCTTC. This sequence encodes CASSQGSFQQGRSNEQFF.

In nucleotides, the CDR3 is TGTGCCAGCACCTTAACAGGGGGAACTAACTATGGCTACACCTTC. It translates to CASTLTGGTNYGYTF. The chain joins TRBV6-6 to TRBJ1-2, with 8 bases fitting TRBD1. Per the germline V gene, CDR1 is MNHNY and CDR2 is SVGAGI (reference sequence). This CDR3 contains 15 residues. J was trimmed by 0 bases and V by 7 bases; bases with no gene match: 7.

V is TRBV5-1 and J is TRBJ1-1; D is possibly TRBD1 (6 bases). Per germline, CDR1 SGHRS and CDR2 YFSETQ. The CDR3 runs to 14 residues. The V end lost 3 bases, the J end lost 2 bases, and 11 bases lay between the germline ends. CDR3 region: CASSYGTPNTEAFF. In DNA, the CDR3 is TGCGCCAGCAGCTACGGGACACCAAACACTGAAGCTTTCTTT.

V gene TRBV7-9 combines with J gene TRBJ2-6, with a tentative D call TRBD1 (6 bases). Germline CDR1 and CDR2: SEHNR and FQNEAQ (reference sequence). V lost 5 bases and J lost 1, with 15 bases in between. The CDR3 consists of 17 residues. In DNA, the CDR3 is TGTGCCAGCAGCATCGGACAGTTCGGATCTGGGGCCAACGTCCTGACTTTC. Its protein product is CASSIGQFGSGANVLTF.

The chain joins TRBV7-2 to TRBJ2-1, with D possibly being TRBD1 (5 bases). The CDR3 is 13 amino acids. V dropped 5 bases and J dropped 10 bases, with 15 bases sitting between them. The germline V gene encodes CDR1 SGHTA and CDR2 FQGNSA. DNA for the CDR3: TGTGCCAGCAGCATCTCCAGGGTGGGGGAGCAGTTCTTC. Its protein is CASSISRVGEQFF.

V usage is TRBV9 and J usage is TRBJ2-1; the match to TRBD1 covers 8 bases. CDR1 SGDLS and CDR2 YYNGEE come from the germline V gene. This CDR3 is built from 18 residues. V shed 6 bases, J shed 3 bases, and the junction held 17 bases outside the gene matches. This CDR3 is CASTQRLRGQAYYNEQFF. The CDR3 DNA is TGTGCCAGCACCCAACGCCTACGGGGACAGGCCTACTACAATGAGCAGTTCTTC.

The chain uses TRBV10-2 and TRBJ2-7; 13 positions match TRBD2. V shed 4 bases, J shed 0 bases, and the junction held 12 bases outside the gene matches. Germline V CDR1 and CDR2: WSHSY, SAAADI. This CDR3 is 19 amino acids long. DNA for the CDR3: TGCGCCAGCAGTGGCCGGGGACTAGCGGGATCGTGGGGCTCCTACGAGCAGTACTTC. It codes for CASSGRGLAGSWGSYEQYF.